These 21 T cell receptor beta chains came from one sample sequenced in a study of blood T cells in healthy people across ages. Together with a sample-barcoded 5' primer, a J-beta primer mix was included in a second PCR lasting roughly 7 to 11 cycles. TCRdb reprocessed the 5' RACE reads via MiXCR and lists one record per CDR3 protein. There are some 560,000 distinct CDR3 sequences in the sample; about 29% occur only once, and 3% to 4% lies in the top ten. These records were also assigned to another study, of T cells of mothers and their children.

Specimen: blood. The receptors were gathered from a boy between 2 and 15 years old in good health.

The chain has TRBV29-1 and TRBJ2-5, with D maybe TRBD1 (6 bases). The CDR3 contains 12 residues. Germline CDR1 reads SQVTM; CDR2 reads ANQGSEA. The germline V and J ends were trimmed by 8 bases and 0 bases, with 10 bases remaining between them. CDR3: CSQRGYQETQYF. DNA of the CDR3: TGCAGCCAGAGGGGGTACCAAGAGACCCAGTACTTC.

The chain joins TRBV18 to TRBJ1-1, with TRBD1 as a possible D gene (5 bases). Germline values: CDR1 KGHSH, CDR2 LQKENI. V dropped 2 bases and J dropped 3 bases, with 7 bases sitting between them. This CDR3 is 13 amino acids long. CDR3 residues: CASSPIGDTEAFF. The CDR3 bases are TGTGCCAGCTCACCAATAGGGGACACTGAAGCTTTCTTT.

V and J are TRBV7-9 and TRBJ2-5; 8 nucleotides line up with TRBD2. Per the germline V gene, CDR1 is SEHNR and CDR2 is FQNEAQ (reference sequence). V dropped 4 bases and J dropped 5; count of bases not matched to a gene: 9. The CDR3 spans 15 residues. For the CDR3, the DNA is TGTGCCAGCAGCTCTAGACTAGCGATCGGGGAGACCCAGTACTTC. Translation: CASSSRLAIGETQYF.

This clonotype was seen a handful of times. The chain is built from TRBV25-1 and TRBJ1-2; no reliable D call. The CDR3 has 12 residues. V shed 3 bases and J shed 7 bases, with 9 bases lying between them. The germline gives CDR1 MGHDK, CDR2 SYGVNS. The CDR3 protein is CASSDTRVGYTF. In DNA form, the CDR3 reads TGTGCCAGCAGTGATACAAGAGTTGGCTACACCTTC.

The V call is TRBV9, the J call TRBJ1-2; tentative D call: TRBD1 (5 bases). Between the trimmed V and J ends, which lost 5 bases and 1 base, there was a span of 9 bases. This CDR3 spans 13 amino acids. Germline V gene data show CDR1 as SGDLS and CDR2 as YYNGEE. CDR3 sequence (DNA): TGTGCCAGCAGAGAGGGACTTAACTATGGCTACACCTTC. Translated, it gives CASREGLNYGYTF.

The CDR3 DNA follows: TGTGCCAGCCGACAGGGGGCATACGAGCAGTACTTC. This translates into CASRQGAYEQYF. The chain has TRBV10-3 and TRBJ2-5; 10 bases match TRBD1. The last part of the DNA fits TRBJ2-7 better; the J call may be wrong. Germline V lookup: CDR1 ENHRY, CDR2 SYGVKD. This CDR3 comprises 12 residues.

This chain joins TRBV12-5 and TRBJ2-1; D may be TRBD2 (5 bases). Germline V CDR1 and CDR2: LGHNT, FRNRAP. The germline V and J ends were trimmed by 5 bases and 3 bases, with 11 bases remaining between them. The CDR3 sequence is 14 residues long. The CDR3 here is CASGGLRGYNEQFF. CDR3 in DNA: TGTGCTAGTGGTGGCCTACGGGGCTACAATGAGCAGTTCTTC.

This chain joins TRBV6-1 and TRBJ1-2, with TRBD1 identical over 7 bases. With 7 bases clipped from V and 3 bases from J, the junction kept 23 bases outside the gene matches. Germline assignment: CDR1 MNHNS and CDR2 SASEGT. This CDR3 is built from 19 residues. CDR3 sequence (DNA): TGTGCCAGCACCGCTTCAAGGGGTAGGGGGCGAGGGGGAGACTATGGCTACACCTTC. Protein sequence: CASTASRGRGRGGDYGYTF.

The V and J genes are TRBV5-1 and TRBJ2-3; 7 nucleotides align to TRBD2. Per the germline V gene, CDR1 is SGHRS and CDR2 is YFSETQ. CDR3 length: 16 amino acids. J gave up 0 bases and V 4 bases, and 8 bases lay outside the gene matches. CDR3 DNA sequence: TGCGCCAGCAGCCCTCATCAGGGAGGGAGCACAGATACGCAGTATTTT. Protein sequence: CASSPHQGGSTDTQYF.

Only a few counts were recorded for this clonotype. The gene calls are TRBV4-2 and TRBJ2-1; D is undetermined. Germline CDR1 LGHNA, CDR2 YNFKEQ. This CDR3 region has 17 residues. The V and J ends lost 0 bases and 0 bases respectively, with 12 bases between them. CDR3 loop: CASSQEGPLSSYNEQFF. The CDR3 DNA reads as TGTGCCAGCAGCCAAGAAGGTCCTCTCAGCTCCTACAATGAGCAGTTCTTC.

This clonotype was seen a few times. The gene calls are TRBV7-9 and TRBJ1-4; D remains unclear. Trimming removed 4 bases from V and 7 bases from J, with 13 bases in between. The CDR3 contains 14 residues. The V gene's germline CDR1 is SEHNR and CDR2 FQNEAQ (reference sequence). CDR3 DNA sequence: TGTGCCAGCAGCTGGGGAGGAGCAGGTGAAAAACTGTTTTTT. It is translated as CASSWGGAGEKLFF.

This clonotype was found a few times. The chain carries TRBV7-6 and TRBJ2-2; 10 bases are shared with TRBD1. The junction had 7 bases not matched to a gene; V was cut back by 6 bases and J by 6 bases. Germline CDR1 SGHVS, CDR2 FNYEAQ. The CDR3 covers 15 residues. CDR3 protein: CASSPAGTGAGELFF. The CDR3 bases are TGTGCCAGCAGTCCTGCCGGGACAGGGGCCGGGGAGCTGTTTTTT.

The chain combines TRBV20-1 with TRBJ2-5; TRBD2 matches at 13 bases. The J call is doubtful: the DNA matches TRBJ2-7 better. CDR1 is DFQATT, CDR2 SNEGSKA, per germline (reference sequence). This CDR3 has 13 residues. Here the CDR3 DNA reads TGCAGTGCCCTACTAGCGGGAGGGTACGAGCAGTACTTC. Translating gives CSALLAGGYEQYF.

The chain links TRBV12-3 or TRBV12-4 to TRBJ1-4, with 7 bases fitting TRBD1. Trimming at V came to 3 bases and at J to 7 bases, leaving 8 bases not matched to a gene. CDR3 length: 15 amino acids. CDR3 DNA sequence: TGTGCCAGCAGTTTTGGTACAGGGGTGGGTGAAAAACTGTTTTTT. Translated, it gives CASSFGTGVGEKLFF.

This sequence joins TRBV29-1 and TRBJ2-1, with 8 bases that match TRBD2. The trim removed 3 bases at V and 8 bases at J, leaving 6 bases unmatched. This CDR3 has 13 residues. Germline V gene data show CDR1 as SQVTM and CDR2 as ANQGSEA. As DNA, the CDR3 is TGCAGCGTTGATCGCGCGCGGGAGGATGAGCAGTTCTTC. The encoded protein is CSVDRAREDEQFF.

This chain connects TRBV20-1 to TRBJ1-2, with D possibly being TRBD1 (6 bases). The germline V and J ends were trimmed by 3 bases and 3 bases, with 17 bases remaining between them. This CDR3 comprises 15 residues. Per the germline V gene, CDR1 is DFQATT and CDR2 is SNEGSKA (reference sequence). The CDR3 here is CSASPRGGNDYGYTF. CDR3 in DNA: TGCAGTGCTAGCCCGAGGGGGGGTAATGACTATGGCTACACCTTC.

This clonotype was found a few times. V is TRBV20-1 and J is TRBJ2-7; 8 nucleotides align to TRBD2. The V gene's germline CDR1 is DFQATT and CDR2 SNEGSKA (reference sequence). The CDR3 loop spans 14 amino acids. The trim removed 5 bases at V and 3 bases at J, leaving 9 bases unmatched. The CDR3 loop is CSADESGGRYEQYF. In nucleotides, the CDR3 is TGCAGTGCTGACGAATCGGGAGGGCGCTACGAGCAGTACTTC.

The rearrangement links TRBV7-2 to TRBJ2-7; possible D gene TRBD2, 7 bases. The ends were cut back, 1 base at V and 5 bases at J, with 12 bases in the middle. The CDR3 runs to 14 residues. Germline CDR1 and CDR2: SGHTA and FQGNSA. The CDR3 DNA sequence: TGTGCCAGCAGCTTAGTGGGCGGGGGCGACGAGCAGTACTTC. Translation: CASSLVGGGDEQYF.

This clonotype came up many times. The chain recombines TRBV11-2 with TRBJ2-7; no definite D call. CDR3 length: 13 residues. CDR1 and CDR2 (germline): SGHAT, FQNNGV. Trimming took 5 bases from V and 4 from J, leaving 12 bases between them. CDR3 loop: CASSPPTSYEQYF. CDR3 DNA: TGTGCCAGCAGCCCTCCAACGAGTTACGAGCAGTACTTC.

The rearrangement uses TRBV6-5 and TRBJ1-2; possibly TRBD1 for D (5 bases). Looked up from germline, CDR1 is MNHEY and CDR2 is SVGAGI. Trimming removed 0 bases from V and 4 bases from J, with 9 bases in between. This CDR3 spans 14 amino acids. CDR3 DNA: TGTGCCAGCAGTTACTCGCGGGGCCTCTATGGCTACACCTTC. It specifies CASSYSRGLYGYTF.

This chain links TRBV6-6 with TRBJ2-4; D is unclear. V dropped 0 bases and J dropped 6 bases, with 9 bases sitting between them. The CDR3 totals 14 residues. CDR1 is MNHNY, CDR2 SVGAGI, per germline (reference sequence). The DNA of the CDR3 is TGTGCCAGCAGTTACTCTGCAGAGAGAAACATTCAGTACTTC. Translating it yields CASSYSAERNIQYF.